Listed here are 25 T cell receptor beta chains from one sample, sequenced in a study of blood T cells in healthy people across ages. Combining a sample-barcoded 5' primer with a J-beta primer mix, a second PCR ran for 7 to 11 cycles. One entry per CDR3 protein results from TCRdb running MiXCR on the 5' RACE reads. The sample contains around 800,000 distinct CDR3 sequences, roughly 24% of which appear only once. These sequences were also reported in another study, on T cells of mothers and their children.

Sequencing was done on a sample of blood. These receptors originate from a boy aged 5-17 years in good health.

J is TRBJ2-5 and V is TRBV29-1, with D unclear. Trimming cost V 4 bases and J 8 bases, with 11 bases left between them. Germline CDR1 reads SQVTM; CDR2 reads ANQGSEA. CDR3 length equals 11 residues. The CDR3 DNA sequence: TGCAGCGTTGCCCAATTCGGTACCCAGTACTTC. This encodes CSVAQFGTQYF. Variable domain in full (rest from reference TRBV29-1 and TRBJ2-5): SAVISQKPSRDICQRGTSLTIQCQVDSQVTMMFWYRQQPGQSLTLIATANQGSEATYESGFVIDKFPISRPNLTFSTLTVSNMSPEDSSIYLCSVAQFGTQYFGPGTRLLVL.

The sample holds a few counts of this clonotype. The chain carries TRBV6-6 and TRBJ1-1, with 8 bases matching TRBD1. The CDR3 runs to 16 residues. V was clipped by 7 bases and J by 11 bases; unmatched bases: 21. Germline-derived CDR1 and CDR2 are MNHNY and SVGAGI (reference sequence). Written as DNA, the CDR3 is TGTGCCAGCACCAAAACGCCCAGGACAGGGACTTCAGAGGCTTTCTTT. It yields the protein CASTKTPRTGTSEAFF.

This clonotype was observed a few times. V usage is TRBV7-9 and J usage is TRBJ2-5; D is uncertain. Germline CDR1 reads SEHNR; CDR2 reads FQNEAQ (reference sequence). Between the trimmed V and J ends, which lost 5 bases and 3 bases, there was a span of 16 bases. CDR3 size: 15 residues. DNA for the CDR3: TGTGCCAGCAGCGTGACCGGTAGGGCCAAAGAGACCCAGTACTTC. Protein product: CASSVTGRAKETQYF. The full variable domain, completed using reference TRBV7-9 and TRBJ2-5, is DTGVSQNPRHKITKRGQNVTFRCDPISEHNRLYWYRQTLGQGPEFLTYFQNEAQLEKSRLLSDRFSAERPKGSFSTLEIQRTEQGDSAMYLCASSVTGRAKETQYFGPGTRLLVL.

V is TRBV12-3 or TRBV12-4 and J is TRBJ1-2; the D is unclear. The CDR3 is 11 residues long. Trimming stripped 5 bases from V and 6 bases from J, with 7 bases between. In DNA form, the CDR3 reads TGTGCCAGCAGTCGTCTGGATGGCTACACCTTC. As protein: CASSRLDGYTF.

A few counts support this clonotype. The chain couples TRBV12-3 or TRBV12-4 to TRBJ1-5; 7 nucleotides line up with TRBD1. After removal of 6 bases from V and 5 bases from J, the junction contained 7 bases not matched to a gene. This CDR3 is built from 14 residues. The CDR3 loop reads CASSPRGADQPQHF. Here the CDR3 DNA reads TGTGCCAGCAGCCCCAGGGGGGCGGATCAGCCCCAGCATTTT.

With regard to this clonotype: The junction and the germline gene differ at one end; a read error may be behind it. The gene calls are TRBV2 and TRBJ2-1; no clear D gene. Germline CDR1 SNHLY, CDR2 FYNNEI. The CDR3 is 16 amino acids. The CDR3 sequence is CASNEGGRSTYNEQFF. The CDR3 bases are TGTGCCAGCAATGAAGGTGGCCGTAGCACCTACAATGAGCAGTTCTTC.

The chain joins TRBV11-3 to TRBJ2-1; 8 bases align to TRBD2. The last part of the DNA fits TRBJ2-5 better; the J call may be wrong. The CDR3 contains 16 residues. CDR1 and CDR2 (germline): SGHNT, YENEEA. The CDR3 sequence is CASSLPGGRPQETQYF. CDR3 nucleotides: TGTGCCAGCAGCTTACCGGGCGGGAGGCCACAAGAGACCCAGTACTTC.

This chain joins TRBV29-1 and TRBJ1-1; D is unresolved. The CDR3 consists of 15 residues. V lost 7 bases and J lost 0, with 18 bases in between. Germline V lookup: CDR1 SQVTM, CDR2 ANQGSEA. The CDR3 protein is CSAAEGFLMNTEAFF. The CDR3 nucleotides are TGCAGCGCCGCTGAGGGATTCCTCATGAACACTGAAGCTTTCTTT.

This clonotype was picked up a small number of times. The chain is built from TRBV2 and TRBJ1-2, with D hard to call. Between the trimmed V and J ends, which lost 4 bases and 7 bases, there was a span of 13 bases. Germline assignment: CDR1 SNHLY and CDR2 FYNNEI. The CDR3 spans 13 residues. The CDR3 spells CASSGFRASGYTF. Here the CDR3 DNA reads TGTGCCAGCAGTGGGTTTCGGGCTTCTGGCTACACCTTC.

The V call is TRBV29-1, the J call TRBJ1-6; unclear D gene. CDR3 size: 13 residues. The germline V gene encodes CDR1 SQVTM and CDR2 ANQGSEA. Deletions cut 0 bases from V and 9 bases from J, with 9 bases between. This CDR3 is CSVEDPARSPLHF. CDR3 coding DNA: TGCAGCGTTGAAGATCCCGCTCGTTCACCCCTCCACTTT.

There are a few counts of this clonotype. This chain connects TRBV29-1 to TRBJ2-1; D is ambiguous. The CDR3 has 15 amino acids. CDR1 SQVTM and CDR2 ANQGSEA come from the germline V gene. The V end lost 5 bases, the J end lost 0 bases, and 14 bases lay between the germline ends. Here the CDR3 DNA reads TGCAGCGTTAAGATACTTTCTAGCTCCTACAATGAGCAGTTCTTC. This sequence encodes CSVKILSSSYNEQFF.

The rearrangement links TRBV5-5 to TRBJ1-2; 8 nucleotides agree with TRBD1. The CDR3 extends over 16 amino acids. J gave up 6 bases and V 4 bases, and 14 bases lay outside the gene matches. Looked up from germline, CDR1 is SGHKS and CDR2 is YYEKEE (reference sequence). CDR3 in amino acids: CASSPRPTGVKDGYTF. CDR3 nucleotide sequence: TGTGCCAGCAGCCCCCGGCCGACAGGGGTTAAAGATGGCTACACCTTC.

This clonotype was counted between two and nine times. The chain employs TRBV12-3 or TRBV12-4 and TRBJ2-7, with TRBD1 matching 8 bases. Trimming at V came to 6 bases and at J to 1 base, leaving 11 bases not matched to a gene. The CDR3 is 16 amino acids. CDR3 coding DNA: TGTGCCAGCAGCCCCCAAATGACAGGGGCTTCCTACGAGCAGTACTTC. Translated, it gives CASSPQMTGASYEQYF.

This clonotype was observed a few times. The chain carries TRBV10-2 and TRBJ1-2, with 10 nucleotides matching TRBD1. The CDR3 sequence is 14 residues long. The trim removed 8 bases at V and 1 base at J, leaving 4 bases unmatched. Looked up from germline, CDR1 is WSHSY and CDR2 is SAAADI. CDR3 sequence: CASEGTGVNYGYTF. The CDR3 DNA follows: TGCGCCAGCGAAGGGACAGGGGTTAACTATGGCTACACCTTC.

This clonotype has just a few counts. The chain links TRBV7-2 to TRBJ1-2; no firm D call. Trimming took off 1 base at V and 2 bases at J, with 11 bases between the two ends. The V gene's germline CDR1 is SGHTA and CDR2 FQGNSA. The CDR3 has 15 amino acids. The CDR3 DNA follows: TGTGCCAGCAGCTTAGGGATGGCTTTAAACTATGGCTACACCTTC. This gives the protein CASSLGMALNYGYTF. The full variable domain, with the rest looked up from reference TRBV7-2 and TRBJ1-2, is GAGVSQSPSNKVTEKGKDVELRCDPISGHTALYWYRQSLGQGLEFLIYFQGNSAPDKSGLPSDRFSAERTGGSVSTLTIQRTQQEDSAVYLCASSLGMALNYGYTFGSGTRLTVV.

This clonotype has more than one count but fewer than ten. The CDR3 is CASREGRDEQYF. The CDR3 DNA reads as TGTGCCAGCAGGGAAGGTAGAGACGAGCAGTACTTC. The chain carries TRBV12-3 or TRBV12-4 and TRBJ2-7; D is uncertain. Trimming cost V 6 bases and J 5 bases, with 11 bases left between them. CDR3 length: 12 residues.

The rearrangement joins TRBV7-3 to TRBJ2-3, with 8 bases matching TRBD2. V shed 5 bases, J shed 0 bases, and the junction held 4 bases outside the gene matches. Germline lookup yields CDR1 SGHTA and CDR2 FQGTGA. The CDR3 is 15 residues long. Here the CDR3 DNA reads TGTGCCAGCAGCATACGGGGGGGGAGCACAGATACGCAGTATTTT. It is translated as CASSIRGGSTDTQYF.

This clonotype has only a few counts. V usage is TRBV6-6 and J usage is TRBJ2-2; 7 bases line up with TRBD2. The CDR3 has 16 amino acids. CDR1 MNHNY and CDR2 SVGAGI come from the germline V gene (reference sequence). J lost 6 bases, V lost 2 bases, and 9 bases had no gene match. The CDR3 spells CASSYRRVRGAGELFF. Here the CDR3 DNA reads TGTGCCAGCAGTTACAGAAGGGTTCGGGGGGCCGGGGAGCTGTTTTTT.

This clonotype was detected once. This rearrangement joins TRBV10-1 to TRBJ1-5; D is undetermined. The V end was cut by 0 bases, the J end by 0 bases, with 21 bases between. CDR1 and CDR2 (germline): WNHNN, SYGVQD (reference sequence). The CDR3 contains 20 residues. DNA for the CDR3: TGCGCCAGCAGTGAGTCGATGAACCCCCCCGGGAGATATAGCAATCAGCCCCAGCATTTT. Protein sequence: CASSESMNPPGRYSNQPQHF.

This clonotype has only a few counts. This rearrangement joins TRBV5-1 to TRBJ2-1; D is ambiguous. The V end was cut by 6 bases, the J end by 0 bases, with 10 bases between. CDR1 SGHRS and CDR2 YFSETQ come from the germline V gene. The CDR3 loop spans 14 amino acids. Here the CDR3 reads CASTLSNSYNEQFF. In DNA, the CDR3 is TGCGCCAGCACCCTTAGTAACTCCTACAATGAGCAGTTCTTC.

This clonotype was seen only a few times. V gene TRBV28 combines with J gene TRBJ2-5, with 10 bases that match TRBD1. The DNA end is a closer match to TRBJ2-7, so the J assignment may be wrong. The CDR3 consists of 13 residues. The germline CDR1 and CDR2 sequences are MDHEN and SYDVKM. The CDR3 coding sequence is TGTGCCAGCGCGGGACAGGGGATAGGCGAGCAGTACTTC. It codes for CASAGQGIGEQYF.

This clonotype was counted only a few times. The V gene is TRBV10-3, the J gene TRBJ1-6; possibly TRBD1 for D (6 bases). The CDR3 consists of 15 residues. Trimming cost V 4 bases and J 4 bases, with 11 bases left between them. Germline values: CDR1 ENHRY, CDR2 SYGVKD. CDR3 bases: TGTGCCATCAGTGGGGGGGCGCGGTATAATTCACCCCTCCACTTT. Protein: CAISGGARYNSPLHF.

This clonotype was seen a handful of times. The CDR3 is CASSPLTWGQPQHF. CDR3 coding DNA: TGTGCCAGCAGTCCCTTGACCTGGGGGCAGCCCCAGCATTTT. The gene calls are TRBV7-2 and TRBJ1-5; maybe TRBD1 (5 bases). V gave up 6 bases and J gave up 7 bases, with 16 bases separating them. CDR3 length: 14 residues. Per the germline V gene, CDR1 is SGHTA and CDR2 is FQGNSA. Using reference TRBV7-2 and TRBJ1-5 for the parts outside the CDR3, the full variable domain is GAGVSQSPSNKVTEKGKDVELRCDPISGHTALYWYRQSLGQGLEFLIYFQGNSAPDKSGLPSDRFSAERTGGSVSTLTIQRTQQEDSAVYLCASSPLTWGQPQHFGDGTRLSIL.

Here the CDR3 reads CASSREAMGPDTQYF. The CDR3 region has the DNA TGCGCCAGCAGCCGGGAGGCGATGGGGCCTGATACGCAGTATTTT. The chain links TRBV4-1 to TRBJ2-3, with D possibly being TRBD2 (6 bases). Trimming shortened V by 4 bases and J by 6 bases, and 17 bases separated the two germline ends. The CDR3 contains 15 residues. The germline gives CDR1 MGHRA, CDR2 YSYEKL.

The gene calls are TRBV6-7 and TRBJ2-3, with TRBD1 matching 9 bases. TRBV6-7 is an ORF; its function is uncertain. The CDR3 is 13 amino acids. J was trimmed by 5 bases and V by 8 bases; bases with no gene match: 5. The CDR3 is CASQGQGEDTQYF. In nucleotides, the CDR3 is TGTGCCAGCCAGGGACAGGGTGAAGATACGCAGTATTTT.